What follows are 20 T cell receptor beta chains derived from one specimen sequenced in a study of monozygotic twins with cystic fibrosis. Method: immunoSEQ multiplex PCR; TCRdb's copy keeps in-frame clones and lacks some. The repertoire consists of 30,000 to 35,000 clones, with 66% occurring once and the leading ten covering roughly 0.72%. Sequencing used blood. These receptors were obtained from a girl between 5 and 17 years old with cystic fibrosis.

The chain couples TRBV30 to TRBJ1-2; D gene ambiguous. V dropped 3 bases and J dropped 5 bases, with 16 bases sitting between them. There are 14 residues in the CDR3. CDR1 is GTSNPN and CDR2 is SVGIG in the germline V gene (reference sequence). The CDR3 here is CAWSRDGGGYGYTF. The CDR3, as DNA: TGTGCCTGGAGCAGAGATGGAGGTGGGTATGGCTACACCTTC.

The chain carries TRBV27 and TRBJ2-1; 7 bases agree with TRBD2. CDR1 MNHEY and CDR2 SMNVEV come from the germline V gene (reference sequence). With V trimmed by 2 bases and J by 10 bases, 2 bases remained unmatched. This CDR3 has 12 residues. The CDR3 bases are TGTGCCAGCAGTTTACCGGGGGGAGAGCAGTTCTTC. Protein product: CASSLPGGEQFF.

The CDR3 loop is CPKSGLDSYTF. The CDR3 coding sequence is TGCCCGAAGTCGGGGCTAGACTCCTACACCTTC. The rearrangement links TRBV20-1 to TRBJ1-2; tentative D call: TRBD1 (5 bases). The germline gives CDR1 DFQATT, CDR2 SNEGSKA (reference sequence). CDR3 length: 11 amino acids.

In nucleotides, the CDR3 is TGTGCCATCCGCCAGGGTGTCGATGATGAAAAACTGTTTTTT. Its protein product is CAIRQGVDDEKLFF. This rearrangement joins TRBV10-3 to TRBJ1-4, with TRBD1 as a possible D gene (5 bases). V lost 8 bases and J 6 bases, leaving 16 bases between the germline ends. CDR1 and CDR2 from the germline V gene are ENHRY and SYGVKD. There are 14 residues in the CDR3.

The gene calls are TRBV5-6 and TRBJ2-2; 9 bases map to TRBD1. There are 16 residues in the CDR3. Germline-derived CDR1 and CDR2 are SGHDT and YYEEEE. V shed 4 bases, J shed 0 bases, and the junction held 4 bases outside the gene matches. In nucleotides, the CDR3 is TGTGCCAGCAGCCCGGACAGGGGTTCGAACACCGGGGAGCTGTTTTTT. This sequence encodes CASSPDRGSNTGELFF.

The gene calls are TRBV19 and TRBJ1-2; TRBD1 matches 8 bases. This CDR3 region has 14 residues. CDR1 is LNHDA, CDR2 SQIVND, per germline (reference sequence). The V gene end was trimmed by 1 base and the J gene end by 8 bases; junction bases not matched to a gene: 6. The CDR3 spells CASSIGTGLSGYTF. CDR3 nucleotides: TGTGCCAGTAGTATAGGGACAGGGCTGAGCGGCTACACCTTC.

V is TRBV13 and J is TRBJ2-5; possible D gene TRBD2, 7 bases. CDR3 length: 14 residues. Germline V lookup: CDR1 PRHDT, CDR2 FYEKMQ (reference sequence). V lost 5 bases to trimming and J lost 2 bases, with 12 bases between them. The CDR3 is CASSRGGRQETQYF. In nucleotides, the CDR3 is TGTGCCAGCAGCCGCGGGGGCAGACAAGAGACCCAGTACTTC.

J is TRBJ1-2 and V is TRBV5-6, with 7 bases fitting TRBD1. The CDR3 has 13 amino acids. Germline V gene lookup returns CDR1 SGHDT and CDR2 YYEEEE. V was clipped by 4 bases and J by 3 bases; unmatched bases: 3. CDR3 sequence (DNA): TGTGCCAGCAGCCGCACAGGGGACTATGGCTACACCTTC. Translation gives CASSRTGDYGYTF.

The rearrangement links TRBV5-1 to TRBJ2-2; D gene ambiguous. CDR1 is SGHRS, CDR2 YFSETQ, per germline. Trimming took off 1 base at V and 0 bases at J, with 10 bases between the two ends. The CDR3 has 16 residues. Here the CDR3 reads CASSLKPTTNTGELFF. The CDR3 DNA reads as TGCGCCAGCAGCTTGAAGCCGACCACGAACACCGGGGAGCTGTTTTTT.

The rearrangement joins TRBV29-1 to TRBJ2-3, with D possibly matching TRBD1 (5 bases). The V end lost 7 bases, the J end lost 0 bases, and 20 bases lay between the germline ends. Germline V gives CDR1 SQVTM, CDR2 ANQGSEA. The CDR3 is made up of 16 amino acids. The CDR3 bases are TGCAGCGCCTCGGGTGGGGTAGGGGAAAGCACAGATACGCAGTATTTT. This encodes CSASGGVGESTDTQYF.

The chain has TRBV5-1 and TRBJ2-5, with D possibly called TRBD1 or TRBD2 (6 bases each). V was pared by 4 bases and J by 0 bases, with 16 bases between. CDR1 is SGHRS and CDR2 is YFSETQ in the germline V gene. The CDR3 length is 16 residues. The CDR3 DNA reads as TGCGCCAGCAGCCAGGGGCTAGCGATTAACCAAGAGACCCAGTACTTC. This encodes CASSQGLAINQETQYF.

The CDR3 nucleotides are TGTGCCAGCAGTTACTCCACAGGCCGAAACACCATATATTTT. This sequence encodes CASSYSTGRNTIYF. The genes are TRBV6-5 and TRBJ1-3, with a possible D match to TRBD1 (5 bases). The V end lost 0 bases, the J end lost 5 bases, and 8 bases lay between the germline ends. Germline V CDR1 and CDR2: MNHEY, SVGAGI. The CDR3 is 14 residues long.

The chain recombines TRBV18 with TRBJ1-1; TRBD1 agrees at 7 bases. The CDR3 extends over 13 amino acids. Germline CDR1 and CDR2: KGHSH and LQKENI. The trim removed 3 bases at V and 10 bases at J, leaving 8 bases unmatched. The CDR3, as DNA: TGTGCCAGCTCACCCAGGGACAGCCCTGGAGCTTTCTTT. Protein product: CASSPRDSPGAFF.

V is TRBV14 and J is TRBJ1-2; 10 bases map to TRBD1. The ends lost 1 base at V and 6 bases at J; junction bases unmatched: 11. The CDR3 spans 17 residues. CDR1 is SGHDN, CDR2 FVKESK, per germline. CDR3 DNA: TGTGCCAGCAGCCAAGGAGGATGGACAGGGGGTGAGGATGGCTACACCTTC. Its translation is CASSQGGWTGGEDGYTF.

V gene TRBV21-1 combines with J gene TRBJ2-5; the table's D call of TRBD1 was not tested on the DNA. TRBV21-1 is listed as a pseudogene. The CDR3 has 18 residues. CDR3 sequence: CASSERQIRGLEQETQYF. The CDR3 DNA reads as TGTGCCAGCAGCGAAAGGCAGATCAGGGGGCTAGAGCAAGAGACCCAGTACTTC.

This clone occurred a few times. The gene calls are TRBV14 and TRBJ1-1; D gene uncertain. The CDR3 has 14 amino acids. The germline gives CDR1 SGHDN, CDR2 FVKESK. V dropped 0 bases and J dropped 2 bases, with 7 bases sitting between them. The CDR3 DNA is TGTGCCAGCAGCCAAGAGGCGGGAAACACTGAAGCTTTCTTT. This sequence encodes CASSQEAGNTEAFF.

This clone turned up a few times. V and J are TRBV7-9 and TRBJ2-1, with a tentative D call TRBD2 (6 bases). The CDR3 spans 16 residues. With 7 bases removed from V and 7 bases from J, the gap between germline ends came to 23 bases. Germline CDR1 and CDR2: SEHNR and FQNEAQ (reference sequence). CDR3 nucleotides: TGTGCCAGCACCCCCCGGGGGATTAGGACGGGAAATGAGCAGTTCTTC. Protein product: CASTPRGIRTGNEQFF.

The genes are TRBV6-6 and TRBJ2-7; TRBD1 matches at 8 bases. CDR3 length: 13 residues. CDR1 and CDR2 from the germline V gene are MNHNY and SVGAGI (reference sequence). The J segment lost 6 bases and the V segment lost 0 bases, leaving 1 base of the junction unmatched. In DNA, the CDR3 is TGTGCCAGCAGTTACTCGACAGGGGCCGAGCAGTACTTC. It yields the protein CASSYSTGAEQYF.

The rearrangement uses TRBV7-8 and TRBJ2-1, with 7 bases identical to TRBD2. In germline, CDR1 is SGHVS, CDR2 FQNEAQ. This CDR3 comprises 15 residues. The V and J ends lost 8 bases and 4 bases, in that order; junction bases with no gene match: 11. CDR3 amino acids: CASSGGGAGYNEQFF. The CDR3 DNA reads as TGTGCCAGCTCGGGGGGAGGGGCTGGGTACAATGAGCAGTTCTTC.

The CDR3 DNA sequence: TGTGCCAGCAGCTTAGTAGGGACAGACGAGGGCTACACCTTC. Its translation: CASSLVGTDEGYTF. The chain is built from TRBV7-9 and TRBJ1-2, with TRBD1 identical over 7 bases. Germline-derived CDR1 and CDR2 are SEHNR and FQNEAQ (reference sequence). This CDR3 contains 14 residues. Trimming took 1 base from V and 8 from J; bases not matched to a gene: 7.